A selection of T cell receptor beta chains follows, all from one sample in a study of shared clonotypes between healthy human individuals. Sequenced by immunoSEQ multiplex PCR; TCRdb stores in-frame clones only, minus some. In the table there are around 980,000 clones, 75% to 80% of which are singletons. Sequencing used memory CD4+ T cells from PBMCs. The receptor source for this set is a man aged 18 to 35 in good health. Some clones in this sample may be carry-over from other donors' samples. CDR3s include the opening cysteine and the closing phenylalanine or tryptophan. Fields, in order: V gene, clone size, D gene, J gene, CDR3 protein, CDR3 DNA. The D gene is left open where the match is weak. Size is stated for part of the rows, as once, few or many counts, or as a class when the clone is expanded.

TRBV5-1	-	-	TRBJ1-1	CASSPGGYAFF	TGCGCCAGCAGCCCTGGGGGATATGCTTTCTTT
TRBV9	-	-	TRBJ1-2	CASSVGEGYGYTF	TGTGCCAGCAGCGTTGGGGAAGGCTATGGCTACACCTTC
TRBV5-1	-	-	TRBJ2-2	CASSLDRPNTGELFF	TGCGCCAGCAGCCTAGACAGGCCGAACACCGGGGAGCTGTTTTTT
TRBV28	few	TRBD2	TRBJ2-4	CASSTPSGRVYIQYF	TGTGCCAGCAGTACCCCTAGCGGGAGAGTATACATTCAGTACTTC
TRBV9	-	-	TRBJ2-1	CASSVGQFREQFF	TGTGCCAGCAGCGTAGGCCAATTTCGGGAGCAGTTCTTC
TRBV7-9	-	-	TRBJ2-2	CASSLGQGIFTGELFF	TGTGCCAGCAGCTTAGGGCAGGGAATATTCACCGGGGAGCTGTTTTTT
TRBV5-1	once	TRBD2	TRBJ2-5	CASRPGLAGGLPETQYF	TGCGCCAGCAGACCAGGACTAGCGGGAGGACTCCCAGAGACCCAGTACTTC
TRBV6-5	few	-	TRBJ1-2	CASSYSRGKGAGGYTF	TGTGCCAGCAGTTACTCGAGGGGAAAAGGGGCGGGCGGCTACACCTTC
TRBV6-1	-	-	TRBJ2-7	CASSEEVLSHEQYF	TGTGCCAGCAGTGAAGAAGTCCTCAGCCACGAGCAGTACTTC
TRBV5-4	-	-	TRBJ1-2	CASSLARGRNYGYTF	TGTGCCAGCAGCTTGGCCCGAGGCCGGAACTATGGCTACACCTTC
TRBV5-1	-	-	TRBJ2-1	CASSLRGSGENEQFF	TGCGCCAGCAGCTTGAGAGGGTCCGGCGAGAATGAGCAGTTCTTC
TRBV9	once	TRBD1	TRBJ1-2	CASSTRGTGSNYGYTF	TGTGCCAGCAGCACGCGAGGGACAGGGTCTAACTATGGCTACACCTTC
TRBV5-1	-	-	TRBJ2-6	CASSLESGSGANVLTF	TGCGCCAGCAGCTTGGAGTCGGGGTCTGGGGCCAACGTCCTGACTTTC
TRBV4-2	once	TRBD2	TRBJ2-7	CASSQGVSGSYEQYF	TGTGCCAGCAGCCAAGGGGTTAGCGGGAGCTACGAGCAGTACTTC
TRBV28	once	TRBD1	TRBJ1-2	CASTPGRQGARGYGYTF	TGTGCCAGCACCCCTGGTAGGCAGGGGGCGCGGGGCTATGGCTACACCTTC